This T cell receptor beta chain was recovered during a study of blood T cell repertoires in COVID-19. Study summary: Collection of acute and convalescent COVID-19 samples took place in the United States, Italy and Spain. PBMCs, B-cell-depleted T cells, or T cells provided the cDNA or gDNA that made up the material.

Data came from immunoSEQ multiplex PCR; TCRdb stores just in-frame clones and leaves some out. The sample holds 200,000 to 250,000 clones; approximately 86% are singletons and the top ten take about 2.5%. The specimen sequenced was PBMCs or T cells enriched from blood (not recorded which). The TCR originated in a woman aged 25 to 39 with acute COVID-19.

CDR3 sequence (DNA): TGTGCCAGCAGCCTTCGTCAGAATTCACCCCTCCACTTT. Its protein is CASSLRQNSPLHF. The rearrangement links TRBV12-3 or TRBV12-4 to TRBJ1-6; D is unresolved. The CDR3 covers 13 residues. V was cut by 6 bases and J by 7 bases, with 10 bases left in between.